What follows describes a single T cell receptor beta chain. Per the study methods: Scientists estimated how many nucleated cells there were by amplifying reference gene primers. Sequencing used immunoSEQ multiplex PCR; TCRdb keeps in-frame clones, though not all of them. That table is the source of V, J and clone size, and D and trimming were worked out from the DNA. Of about 260,000 clones in the sample, around 84% are singletons; the top ten hold 4.2%. This sample stems from a study of blood T cell repertoires in COVID-19. At the level of the study: From the United States, Italy and Spain came samples of acute and convalescent COVID-19. T cells, B-cell-depleted T cells, or PBMCs provided the cDNA or gDNA that served as material.

This receptor was obtained from a man aged 55-75 years with acute or convalescent COVID-19. The sequenced material came from peripheral blood.

The chain's CDR3 is CASSVGLAGSGSYNEQFF. For the CDR3, the DNA is TGTGCCAGCAGCGTTGGACTAGCGGGATCGGGCTCCTACAATGAGCAGTTCTTC. This chain links TRBV6-2 or TRBV6-3 with TRBJ2-1; 12 nucleotides match TRBD2. The J segment lost 0 bases and the V segment lost 6 bases, leaving 9 bases of the junction unmatched. Looked up from germline, CDR1 is MNHEY and CDR2 is SVGEGT. CDR3 length: 18 residues.